The rows below give T cell receptor beta chains drawn from one sample of a study of T cell changes during pregnancy in multiple sclerosis. The method was immunoSEQ multiplex PCR; TCRdb's version includes in-frame clones alone and lacks a portion of them. The table lists some 60,000 clones, about 90% of them singletons. Sequencing used CD4+ T cells from peripheral blood mononuclear cells, obtained in the first trimester of pregnancy. The source of these receptors is a female donor with multiple sclerosis, enrolled in a pregnancy study. CDR3s include the opening cysteine and the closing phenylalanine or tryptophan. D genes are given only for firm matches. The listing skips clone size in some rows; elsewhere it reads once, few, many or a size class.

TRBD2 | once | TRBJ2-3 | TRBV4-2 | TGTGCCAGCAGCCTGGGACTAGCGGGGGGCCCCGGCACAGATACGCAGTATTTT | CASSLGLAGGPGTDTQYF
. | . | TRBJ1-2 | TRBV5-6 | TGTGCCAGCAGCTTATACAGGGAAAAACTTGCTGGCTACACCTTC | CASSLYREKLAGYTF
TRBD2 | . | TRBJ2-4 | TRBV7-2 | TGTGCCAGCAGCTTACCCGCGGGGGACAAAAACATTCAGTACTTC | CASSLPAGDKNIQYF
TRBD2 | . | TRBJ2-3 | TRBV19 | TGTGCCAGTAGTATTAATAGCGGGCAGTATGGTACGCAGTATTTT | CASSINSGQYGTQYF
. | . | TRBJ1-1 | TRBV2 | TGTGCCAGCAGTGAAGCCCGCACAAATAACGCTGAAGCTTTCTTT | CASSEARTNNAEAFF
TRBD1 | . | TRBJ1-1 | TRBV6-6 | TGTGCCAGCAGATACGGGACAGGCTACACTGAAGCTTTCTTT | CASRYGTGYTEAFF
TRBD2 | . | TRBJ2-3 | TRBV7-9 | TGTGCCAGCAGCCCTAGACTAGCGGGGGCGACAGATACGCAGTATTTT | CASSPRLAGATDTQYF
. | once | TRBJ1-2 | TRBV4-1 | TGCGCCAGCAGCCAAGTAGGGGACTATGGCTACACCTTC | CASSQVGDYGYTF
TRBD1 | . | TRBJ2-7 | TRBV18 | TGTGCCAGCTCACCACTAGGACAGGGGCCACACTTC | CASSPLGQGPHF
. | . | TRBJ2-1 | TRBV14 | TGTGCCAGCAGCCAAGTTGGAGCCCGACAGTGGCTTTTCTCCTACAATGAGCAGTTCTTC | CASSQVGARQWLFSYNEQFF
. | . | TRBJ2-7 | TRBV7-2 | TGTGCCAGCAGCTTAGTAGGGGATTCTGTGAGCGAGCAGTACTTC | CASSLVGDSVSEQYF
TRBD1 | . | TRBJ1-5 | TRBV7-3 | TGTGCCAGCAGCCGCCCGGACAGGGAAATCGATCAGCCCCAGCATTTT | CASSRPDREIDQPQHF
TRBD1 | . | TRBJ1-2 | TRBV19 | TGTGCCAGTAAGACAGGGGACTATGGCTACACCTTC | CASKTGDYGYTF
. | . | TRBJ2-7 | TRBV30 | TGTGCCTGGAGTGTATCTGCGCATTACGAGCAGTACTTC | CAWSVSAHYEQYF
. | . | TRBJ1-3 | TRBV30 | TGTGCCTGGAGTGTATCGCTATTCTCTGGAAACACCATATATTTT | CAWSVSLFSGNTIYF
. | . | TRBJ1-6 | TRBV30 | TGTGCCTGGAGTTCCCGGCAGGGGAATAATTCACCCCTCCACTTT | CAWSSRQGNNSPLHF
. | . | TRBJ1-1 | TRBV7-3 | TGTGCCAGCAGCTTAGGGGGGGTCACTGAAGCTTTCTTT | CASSLGGVTEAFF
TRBD1 | . | TRBJ2-7 | TRBV6-5 | TGTGCCAGTAGTTACGGGGACAGGGGAAGCCCGTACGAGCAGTACTTC | CASSYGDRGSPYEQYF
TRBD1 | . | TRBJ2-3 | TRBV7-2 | TGTGCCAGCAGCTATTTTTGGCCAGGGGGCGGGGTAAGCACAGATACGCAGTATTTT | CASSYFWPGGGVSTDTQYF
TRBD2 | . | TRBJ2-5 | TRBV5-4 | TGTGCCAGCAGCTTGCTAGCTAGCGGGGACCAAGAGACCCAGTACTTC | CASSLLASGDQETQYF
TRBD1 | . | TRBJ2-1 | TRBV19 | TGTGCCAGTAGTATGGGGGGACAGGTTAATGAGCAGTTCTTC | CASSMGGQVNEQFF
. | . | TRBJ2-1 | TRBV7-3 | TGTGCCAGCAGCTTACTTGCCAGGGAAAATGAGCAGTTCTTC | CASSLLARENEQFF
TRBD1 | few | TRBJ1-5 | TRBV7-2 | TGTGCCAGCAGCCTCCACGGACAGGGCAACAATCAGCCCCAGCATTTT | CASSLHGQGNNQPQHF
TRBD2 | . | TRBJ2-5 | TRBV6-5 | TGTGCCAGCAGTTACCGGGGGACTAGCGGGGTGGAGACCCAGTACTTC | CASSYRGTSGVETQYF
. | few | TRBJ1-1 | TRBV5-1 | TGCGCCAGCAGCTTGGAGTCAGTCACTGAAGCTTTCTTT | CASSLESVTEAFF
. | . | TRBJ1-4 | TRBV2 | TGTGCCAGCAGGAACAACGCAGAGGGTGAAAAACTGTTTTTT | CASRNNAEGEKLFF
. | . | TRBJ2-3 | TRBV10-2 | TGCGCCAGCTCGACTAACACAGATACGCAGTATTTT | CASSTNTDTQYF